Presented here are 9 T cell receptor beta chains from one specimen sequenced in a study of tissue T cells after allogeneic stem cell transplantation. Regarding time point: mouse harvest day 14 after allogeneic transplant. Mouse grafts combined 10^7 T-cell-depleted bone marrow cells with 10^6 splenic CD5+ T cells. Some clones are missing from TCRdb's copy, which holds only in-frame ones; the method was immunoSEQ multiplex PCR. The profile shows about 5,000 clones, almost 50% of them singletons. The sequenced material came from lymph node tissue. The receptors were gathered from a female BALB/c mouse given C57BL/6 T cells with graft-versus-host disease after an allogeneic hematopoietic cell transplant.

Notes on this clone: The gene names given are mouse names. The CDR3 end lies 1 residue beyond the end of the read and is filled in from the germline J gene. The chain employs TRBV3 and TRBJ2-7; 10 bases match TRBD2. With V trimmed by 3 bases and J by 4 bases, 3 bases remained unmatched. CDR1 and CDR2 (germline): SNHLY, FYNGKV (reference sequence). This CDR3 comprises 14 residues. Here the CDR3 reads CASSFGLGAYEQYF. CDR3 DNA (partial): TGTGCCAGCAGCTTCGGACTGGGGGCTTATGAACAGTAC.

In regard to this clone: These gene names are mouse names. The read ends 1 residue before the CDR3 terminus; that terminus is restored from the germline J gene. V usage is TRBV12-2 and J usage is TRBJ2-7, with TRBD2 identical over 9 bases. Germline trimming cut 0 bases from V and 4 bases from J; bases unmatched to any gene: 3. CDR1 and CDR2 (germline): SGHLS, HYDKME. This CDR3 is 14 amino acids long. CDR3 sequence: CASSLLGGGYEQYF. The CDR3 DNA, read in part, is TGTGCCAGCTCTCTCCTGGGGGGGGGTTATGAACAGTAC.

This clone is deemed medium-sized (0.01 to 0.1%). Gene names are the mouse ones. The CDR3 end lies 1 residue beyond the end of the read and is filled in from the germline J gene. This chain uses TRBV29 with TRBJ2-1, with D unclear. There are 8 residues in the CDR3. Germline-derived CDR1 and CDR2 are MSHET and SYDVDS. V lost 8 bases and J lost 9, with 2 bases in between. The covered CDR3 bases are TGTGCTAGCGTTGAGCAGTTC. This codes for CASVEQF. The whole CDR3 sequence reads CASVEQFF.

About this clone itself: The genes are named according to mouse. The read ends 1 residue before the CDR3 terminus; that terminus is restored from the germline J gene. The J gene is TRBJ2-1, the V gene TRBV3, with 7 bases that match TRBD2. The CDR3 spans 14 residues. In germline, CDR1 is SNHLY, CDR2 FYNGKV (reference sequence). With V trimmed by 6 bases and J by 6 bases, 8 bases remained unmatched. Incomplete CDR3 DNA: TGTGCCAGCAGACCTGACTGGGCTTCTGCTGAGCAGTTC. It translates to CASRPDWASAEQF. The entire CDR3 sequence reads CASRPDWASAEQFF.

Details on this clone: Gene names refer to mouse genes. The sequenced fragment ends 1 residue before the CDR3 boundary, so the rest is inferred from the germline J gene. The chain joins TRBV24 to TRBJ2-5, with a possible D match to TRBD1 (6 bases). The V end lost 3 bases, the J end lost 6 bases, and 7 bases lay between the germline ends. The CDR3 length is 12 residues. Per the germline V gene, CDR1 is KGHTA and CDR2 is FRNEEI. CDR3 protein: CASSLQGDTQYF. The CDR3 DNA, read in part, is TGTGCCAGCAGTCTCCAGGGGGACACCCAGTAC.

Worth noting for this clone: Gene names follow the mouse nomenclature. The CDR3 end is not reached by the read, which stops 1 residue before it; the germline J gene fills it in. The chain couples TRBV13-3 to TRBJ2-1; TRBD1 is a possible D gene (6 bases). The germline V and J ends were trimmed by 0 bases and 6 bases, with 10 bases remaining between them. The CDR3 spans 14 residues. Germline loops: CDR1 NNHDY, CDR2 SYVADS. Incomplete CDR3 DNA: TGTGCCAGCAGTGATGCAAACAGGGTTGCTGAGCAGTTC. It yields the protein CASSDANRVAEQF. The whole CDR3 protein is CASSDANRVAEQFF.

Turning to this clone: Gene and germline names: mouse. The read ends 1 residue shy of where the CDR3 ends; the end is completed using the germline J gene. This chain joins TRBV19 and TRBJ1-4; perhaps TRBD1 as D (6 bases). This CDR3 comprises 14 residues. Trimming shortened V by 2 bases and J by 2 bases, and 7 bases separated the two germline ends. Germline CDR1 is FNHDT and CDR2 is SITEND (reference sequence). This CDR3 is CASSMGHSNERLFF. The CDR3 DNA, read in part, is TGTGCCAGCAGTATGGGACACTCCAACGAAAGATTATTT.

On this clone itself: The gene names here belong to mouse. Read data end 1 residue before the CDR3 end; the end is taken from the germline J gene. The rearrangement uses TRBV1 and TRBJ1-6, with 10 bases lining up with TRBD1. Being an ORF, TRBJ1-6 has a function that is uncertain. The germline V gene encodes CDR1 NSQYPW and CDR2 LRSPGD (reference sequence). The CDR3 is 15 residues long. Trimming cost V 3 bases and J 6 bases; bases outside gene matches: 2. CDR3 DNA (partial): TGCACCTGCAGTGCCCGGGACAGGGGTAATTCGCCCCTCTAC. Its translation: CTCSARDRGNSPLY. The full CDR3 reads CTCSARDRGNSPLYF.

Of note for this clone: Mouse germline and gene names are used. The read ends 1 residue early relative to the CDR3; the germline J gene fills the gap. V gene TRBV23 combines with J gene TRBJ1-4. This CDR3 has 15 amino acids. Germline V gives CDR1 KGHTA, CDR2 FQNQQP. The CDR3 protein is CSSSLSHLSNERLFF. The DNA read from the CDR3 is TGCTCCAGCAGTCTGTCTCACCTCTCCAACGAAAGATTATTT.